This T cell receptor (beta chain) was sequenced in a study of blood T cell repertoires in COVID-19 (dated by TCRdb to 2019 to 2021). As for the study more broadly: The collaborator samples originated in the United States, Italy and Spain and spanned the acute and convalescent phases of COVID-19. The material from the prospective study consisted of cDNA or gDNA derived from T cells, B-cell-depleted T cells, or PBMCs. Subjects who had been exposed to COVID-19, were actively infected with it, or had recovered from it provided the deeply sampled blood TCRbeta repertoires that made up the dataset. The repertoires were made available in a free public database intended to serve as a resource for research on the immune response to SARS-CoV-2. Samples were obtained from the ongoing ImmuneRACE study (first 160 participants) and from approximately 1,200 subjects provided by 6 global collaborators. A de-identified subject ID, COVID-19 status, age in years and sex were almost always included in the sample metadata. HLA class I and class II types, where available, came from metadata supplied by the sample provider rather than from assay-based typing.

TCRbeta CDR3 regions were amplified from genomic DNA using the immunoSEQ Assay, a bias-controlled multiplex PCR. In the original analysis: Nucleated cell counts per sample were estimated from amplification of reference gene primers within the assay. To quantify the absolute abundance of each unique TCRbeta CDR3 rearrangement, sequence reads were collapsed and filtered. For each sample, productive Simpson clonality was calculated by taking the square root of Simpson's diversity index across productive rearrangements. What TCRdb holds here is the immuneACCESS table cut down to in-frame rearrangements. Part of the clones is not present; checked against another copy, under half of the missing clones reflect an unresolved V gene, and the others are unexplained. V and J calls plus clone size are reproduced from that table; the DNA served to infer D and trimming. The sample has about 150,000 clones on record, more than 75% of them singletons. The ten largest clones add up to 2% to 2.5% of the sample.

The investigation overall reported the following: Clinical and demographic metadata were provided uncurated, with the amount varying by source and participant.

Relative to germline, V is 2 bases shorter and J is 2 bases shorter, with 13 bases between their ends. From a lookup of the germline V gene, CDR1 and CDR2 are KGHDR and SFDVKD. Spanning cysteine to phenylalanine, the CDR3 consists of 16 amino acids. Only the CDR3 DNA stays, 48 bases, in frame from base 1. Another Seattle source contributed samples from volunteer blood donors who had recovered from COVID-19. Whole blood was collected in K2EDTA tubes by collaborating institutions according to the institutions' own protocols. For TCRbeta analysis, collaborator samples were shipped as frozen whole blood, as isolated PBMCs, or as DNA extracted from either sample type. As for this clone: No antigen is known for it. No base quality values were provided; no much bigger clone lies one nucleotide off.

Source material: peripheral blood. The clonotype was recovered from a man aged 45 to 65 who had recovered from COVID-19. The chain is assembled from TRBV24-1 and TRBJ2-3, with a weak D call of TRBD1 (6 bases match). The DNA is as follows: TGTGCCACCAGTGATTCCGACAGGAGCCACACAGATACGCAGTATTTT. This yields the protein CATSDSDRSHTDTQYF.